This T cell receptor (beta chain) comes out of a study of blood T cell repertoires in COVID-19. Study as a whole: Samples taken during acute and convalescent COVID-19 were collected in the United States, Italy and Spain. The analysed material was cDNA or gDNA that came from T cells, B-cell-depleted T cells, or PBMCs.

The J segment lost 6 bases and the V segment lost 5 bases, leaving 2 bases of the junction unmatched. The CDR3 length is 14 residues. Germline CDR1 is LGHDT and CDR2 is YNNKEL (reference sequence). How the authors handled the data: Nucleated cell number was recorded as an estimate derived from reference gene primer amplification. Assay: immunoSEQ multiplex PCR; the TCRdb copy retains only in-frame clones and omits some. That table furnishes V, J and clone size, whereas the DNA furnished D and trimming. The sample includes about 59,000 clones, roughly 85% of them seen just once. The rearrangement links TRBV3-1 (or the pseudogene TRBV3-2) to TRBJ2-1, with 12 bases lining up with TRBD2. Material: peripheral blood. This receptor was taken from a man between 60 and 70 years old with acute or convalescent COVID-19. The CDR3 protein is CASSGLAGINEQFF. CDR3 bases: TGTGCCAGCAGCGGACTAGCGGGAATCAATGAGCAGTTCTTC.